Shown below are 4 T cell receptor beta chains from a single sample sequenced in a study of T-cell reconstitution after alpha-beta-depleted transplantation in children. Unique molecular identifiers tagged the TCRbeta library. One entry per CDR3 protein, called by TCRdb with MiXCR from the PCR reads. The data contain some 200,000 distinct CDR3 sequences, 8.4% of them singletons. The sequencing here drew on PBMCs, mostly from graft donor cells, taken 360 days after TCRalphabeta/CD19-depleted stem cell transplant. The receptors were sampled from a male patient aged 2-9 years who had a stem cell transplant for acute myeloid leukemia, so the T cells may come from the graft donor.

V gene TRBV5-1 combines with J gene TRBJ2-3; possibly TRBD1 for D (6 bases). The CDR3 contains 16 residues. Germline V gene lookup returns CDR1 SGHRS and CDR2 YFSETQ. Trimming shortened V by 0 bases and J by 3 bases, and 14 bases separated the two germline ends. CDR3 protein: CASSLALTGLTDTQYF. In nucleotides, the CDR3 is TGCGCCAGCAGCTTGGCCTTGACAGGACTGACAGATACGCAGTATTTT.

This clonotype has just a few counts. The CDR3 region is CASTLSGLYIYGYTF. The CDR3 DNA reads TGTGCCAGCACCCTTTCAGGGCTTTACATCTATGGCTACACCTTC. This chain joins TRBV28 and TRBJ1-2; weak D call: TRBD1 (5 bases). The V end was cut by 7 bases, the J end by 4 bases, with 19 bases between. Germline V gene sequence: CDR1 MDHEN, CDR2 SYDVKM. The CDR3 runs to 15 residues.

The CDR3 loop is CASSPHCSGANVLTF. As DNA, the CDR3 is TGTGCCAGCAGTCCCCACTGCTCTGGGGCCAACGTCCTGACTTTC. This chain uses TRBV28 with TRBJ2-6; D is uncertain. CDR1 MDHEN and CDR2 SYDVKM come from the germline V gene. Trimming pared 5 bases from V and 0 bases from J, leaving 8 bases between. This CDR3 spans 15 amino acids.

This clonotype appeared a few times. The chain is built from TRBV5-4 and TRBJ2-5; D remains ambiguous. The CDR3 is made up of 14 amino acids. The germline gives CDR1 SGHNT, CDR2 YYREEE (reference sequence). Trimming took 3 bases from V and 3 from J, leaving 12 bases between them. This CDR3 is CASSSDSWEETQYF. The CDR3 nucleotides are TGTGCCAGCAGCTCCGACTCATGGGAAGAGACCCAGTACTTC.